This T cell receptor (beta chain) was found in a study of ipilimumab plus nivolumab after autologous stem cell transplantation. Looking at the study overall: Myeloma cases were transplant-naive high-risk or relapsed within 3 years post first autologous transplant.

This clone has only one observation. This CDR3 contains 19 residues. Here immunoSEQ multiplex PCR was the method, and the copy in TCRdb shows in-frame clones only, minus some. The sample records roughly 43,000 clones, 70% to 90% being singletons. The material was PBMCs, obtained in a trial of ipilimumab plus nivolumab as post-transplant consolidation. The chain joins TRBV21-1 to TRBJ2-6. TRBV21-1 constitutes a pseudogene. This receptor was obtained from a male donor with multiple myeloma. CDR3 nucleotide sequence: TGTGCCAGCAGCACGACCCGTCGTCTTCCATTCTCTGGGGCCAACGTCCTGACTTTC. Translating it yields CASSTTRRLPFSGANVLTF.